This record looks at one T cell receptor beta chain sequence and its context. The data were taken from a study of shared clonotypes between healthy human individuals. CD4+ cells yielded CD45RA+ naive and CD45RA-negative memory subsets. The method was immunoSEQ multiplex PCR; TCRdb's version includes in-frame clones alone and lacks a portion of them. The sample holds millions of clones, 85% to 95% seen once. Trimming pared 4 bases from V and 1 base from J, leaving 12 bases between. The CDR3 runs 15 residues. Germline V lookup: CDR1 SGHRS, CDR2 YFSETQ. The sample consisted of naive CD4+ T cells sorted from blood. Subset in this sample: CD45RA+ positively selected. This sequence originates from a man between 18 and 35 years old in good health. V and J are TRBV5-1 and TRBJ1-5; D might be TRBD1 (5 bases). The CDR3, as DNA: TGCGCCAGCAGCATCTCAGGGTTAAGCAATCAGCCCCAGCATTTT. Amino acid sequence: CASSISGLSNQPQHF.